This entry concerns a single TCR beta chain. As yet, its antigen is unknown. One end of the junction does not line up with germline, which may come from a read error. The investigators made TCR beta cDNA from about 500 ng total RNA, using a constant-region primer. ARM-PCR was slightly modified, and three nested multiplex PCR rounds with it gave rise to the TCR beta libraries. Rounds one and two of PCR, each of roughly 11 cycles, were primed with TRBV1-TRBV30 forward primers and a C-beta reverse primer. TCRdb recomputed calls from the multiplex PCR reads with MiXCR, one row per CDR3 protein. The table lists more than 60,000 distinct CDR3 sequences, approximately 70% of them singletons, with 28% in the top ten. The sample comes from a study of tumor-infiltrating lymphocytes in primary liver carcinoma. Study conclusions and caveats: A small share of top clones, only about 7-24%, was found in all five tumor regions.

The 20-30 mg bulk tissue piece was not sorted before simultaneous RNA and DNA extraction. The CDR3 length is 13 residues. Germline lookup yields CDR1 SGHAT and CDR2 FQNNGV. The sequencing sample was made of liver tumor tissue from sampling region 4. The subset is: tumor region T4, right-lateral pole. The origin of this receptor is a man aged 35 to 55 with primary liver carcinoma and hepatitis B virus infection. V usage is TRBV11-2 and J usage is TRBJ1-3, with D maybe TRBD1 (5 bases). Here the CDR3 reads CASAQGPGNSIYF. In DNA, the CDR3 is TGCGCCTCAGCCCAGGGACCTGGAAACTCCATATATTTT.